This TCR beta chain was observed in a study of beta chain features in type 1 diabetes. Study-wide results and limits: TCRB CDR3s were moderately but significantly shorter in Type 1 diabetes patients in all four CD4+ subsets. VDJ junctions from patients with type 1 diabetes contained fewer insertions and more deletions.

The CDR3 loop spans 15 amino acids. The V gene lost 5 bases and the J gene lost 1 base, with 14 bases spanning the gap. Germline-derived CDR1 and CDR2 are MDHEN and SYDVKM. Of the isolated RNA, all was reverse transcribed, and so the sequenced material was expressed TCRB transcripts. TCRdb's table, derived via immunoSEQ multiplex PCR, lists solely in-frame clones and lacks some. In the table there are around 160,000 clones, roughly 9% of which are singletons. Concerning this clone itself: What it binds is not known.

Sorting of CD4+ naive, central memory, regulatory and stem cell-like memory cells was performed via CD45RO/CCR7/CD25/CD127/CD95/CD27. This rearrangement joins TRBV28 to TRBJ1-1; tentatively, D is TRBD1 (5 bases). The source material was central memory CD4+ T cells from blood. The TCR originated in a woman in her 30s with type 1 diabetes. CDR3 nucleotide sequence: TGTGCCAGCAGTCCCGCGGGGGGGACGAACACTGAAGCTTTCTTT. It translates to CASSPAGGTNTEAFF.